This T cell receptor (beta chain) came from a study of OX40 agonist ivuxolimab in advanced cancers. Study details: Every patient in dose escalation had hepatocellular carcinoma, melanoma, renal cell or head and neck cancer. Study observations and caveats: Low normalized clonal expansion also occurred in some nonresponding patients. There was clonal expansion of CD4+ and CD8+ blood T cells by week 6 at 0.1 to 3.0 mg/kg.

From germline, CDR1 is MDHEN and CDR2 SYDVKM. V shed 7 bases and J shed 8 bases, with 14 bases lying between them. The CDR3 has 13 amino acids. Details on this clone: Its matching antigen is unknown.

Exclusion applied to patients with autoimmune disease history or systemic immunosuppression. Some clones are missing from TCRdb's copy, which holds only in-frame ones; the method was immunoSEQ multiplex PCR. The sample holds about 61,000 clones, less than 90% seen once. Sequences were derived from CD4+ or CD8+ T cells sorted from blood, sampled in a trial of the OX40 agonist ivuxolimab. This chain connects TRBV28 to TRBJ1-4; possible D gene TRBD1, 5 bases. This TCR came from an adult with an advanced solid tumor such as melanoma, head and neck, liver or kidney cancer. This CDR3 is CASTGDLREKLFF. CDR3 sequence (DNA): TGTGCCAGCACGGGGGACTTGCGGGAAAAACTGTTTTTT.